The 27 T cell receptor beta chains in this list originate from one sample, sequenced in a study of Graves' ophthalmopathy and Graves' hyperthyroidism. RNA transcripts were the template, and TCR beta CDR3 regions were amplified from them. Second-round multiplex PCR followed a first-round RT-PCR using HTBI primers. TCRdb independently ran MiXCR on the multiplex PCR reads; one entry per CDR3 protein. The sample has some 390,000 distinct CDR3 sequences, about 16% seen once. Source material: peripheral blood. These receptors were collected from a woman aged 18-30 years with Graves' ophthalmopathy.

This clonotype was counted ten times or more. J is TRBJ1-6 and V is TRBV24-1; 8 bases align to TRBD1. The V gene end was trimmed by 4 bases and the J gene end by 16 bases; junction bases not matched to a gene: 2. Germline V gives CDR1 KGHDR, CDR2 SFDVKD. This CDR3 has 11 amino acids. CDR3 in DNA: TGTGCCACCAGTGACGGGACAGGACTCCACTTT. Its translation: CATSDGTGLHF.

This clonotype occurred many times. The J gene is TRBJ2-6, the V gene TRBV19, with D possibly matching TRBD1 (5 bases). CDR1 and CDR2 from the germline V gene are LNHDA and SQIVND (reference sequence). V lost 0 bases, J lost 0 bases, and 9 bases lay in between. The CDR3 covers 17 residues. CDR3 sequence: CASSIETEISGANVLTF. For the CDR3, the DNA is TGTGCCAGTAGTATAGAGACAGAAATCTCTGGGGCCAACGTCCTGACTTTC.

V and J are TRBV7-8 and TRBJ2-5; D might be TRBD1 (5 bases). Germline CDR1 SGHVS, CDR2 FQNEAQ. The V gene lost 4 bases and the J gene lost 1 base, with 13 bases spanning the gap. The CDR3 has 15 residues. The CDR3, as DNA: TGTGCCAGCAGCTCGTCAGGGTCGCCCCAAGAGACCCAGTACTTC. It codes for CASSSSGSPQETQYF.

This clonotype was counted ten times or more. This chain uses TRBV11-2 with TRBJ2-7; TRBD2 aligns across 8 bases. Looked up from germline, CDR1 is SGHAT and CDR2 is FQNNGV. V was pared by 2 bases and J by 2 bases, with 11 bases of the junction left unmatched. This CDR3 has 17 residues. CDR3 DNA: TGTGCCAGCAGCTTATACCTCCTAGCGGGCGTTGCCTACGAGCAGTACTTC. It encodes CASSLYLLAGVAYEQYF.

This clonotype was found many times. This sequence joins TRBV5-1 and TRBJ1-1; no firm D call. Germline assignment: CDR1 SGHRS and CDR2 YFSETQ. CDR3 length equals 11 residues. V lost 1 base and J lost 11, with 9 bases in between. In DNA form, the CDR3 reads TGCGCCAGCAGCTTGAACAGTTCGGCTTTCTTT. Translation gives CASSLNSSAFF.

Ten or more counts support this clonotype. The rearrangement links TRBV19 to TRBJ2-2; tentative D call: TRBD1 (5 bases). The CDR3 is 14 amino acids. V was pared by 3 bases and J by 5 bases, with 10 bases between. Germline V gene data show CDR1 as LNHDA and CDR2 as SQIVND (reference sequence). The CDR3 nucleotides read TGTGCCAGTAGTATTTTTAGGGGAACCGGGGAGCTGTTTTTT. Translating it yields CASSIFRGTGELFF.

The table lists this clonotype with a few counts. The rearrangement links TRBV6-1 to TRBJ1-1; D possibly corresponds to TRBD1 (5 bases). Per the germline V gene, CDR1 is MNHNS and CDR2 is SASEGT. Deletions cut 8 bases from V and 0 bases from J, with 16 bases between. This CDR3 comprises 15 residues. The CDR3 nucleotides are TGTGCCAGCGACGCCTCTAGGACAATGAACACTGAAGCTTTCTTT. This sequence encodes CASDASRTMNTEAFF.

Ten or more counts support this clonotype. The genes are TRBV5-1 and TRBJ2-7; possibly TRBD2 for D (5 bases). The V and J ends lost 10 bases and 7 bases respectively, with 24 bases between them. The V gene's germline CDR1 is SGHRS and CDR2 YFSETQ. There are 14 residues in the CDR3. The CDR3 sequence is CASSREPLWKEQYF. DNA for the CDR3: TGCGCCTCCAGCCGGGAACCCCTTTGGAAGGAGCAGTACTTC.

Ten or more counts support this clonotype. The V gene is TRBV7-8, the J gene TRBJ2-5; 7 nucleotides match TRBD1. Germline V gives CDR1 SGHVS, CDR2 FQNEAQ. The trim removed 1 base at V and 5 bases at J, leaving 7 bases unmatched. CDR3 length: 15 amino acids. CDR3 in DNA: TGTGCCAGCAGCTTAGGACAGGGAAGCCGGGAGACCCAGTACTTC. This sequence encodes CASSLGQGSRETQYF.

This clonotype was seen many times. The chain couples TRBV6-1 to TRBJ1-3, with 7 bases lining up with TRBD1. The CDR3 is made up of 16 amino acids. Germline CDR1 MNHNS, CDR2 SASEGT. The trim removed 4 bases at V and 0 bases at J, leaving 6 bases unmatched. CDR3 bases: TGTGCCAGCAGTGCCGGACAGGCTTACTCTGGAAACACCATATATTTT. Residues: CASSAGQAYSGNTIYF.

The rearrangement uses TRBV2 and TRBJ1-1; maybe TRBD1 (5 bases). Trimming took off 7 bases at V and 5 bases at J, with 17 bases between the two ends. Germline loops: CDR1 SNHLY, CDR2 FYNNEI. The CDR3 sequence is 14 residues long. The CDR3 loop is CASIVSGTGTEAFF. CDR3 coding DNA: TGTGCCAGCATCGTCTCGGGGACGGGGACTGAAGCTTTCTTT.

This clonotype was recorded at least ten times. V is TRBV11-2 and J is TRBJ1-2, with D maybe TRBD1 (6 bases). The CDR3 totals 13 residues. Germline CDR1 reads SGHAT; CDR2 reads FQNNGV. Deletions cut 5 bases from V and 6 bases from J, with 13 bases between. The CDR3 here is CASSRSGEDGYTF. CDR3 DNA sequence: TGTGCCAGCAGCCGCTCAGGGGAGGATGGCTACACCTTC.

This clonotype appeared many times. The chain carries TRBV19 and TRBJ2-5; tentative D call: TRBD2 (6 bases). CDR1 is LNHDA, CDR2 SQIVND, per germline (reference sequence). V dropped 6 bases and J dropped 3 bases, with 14 bases sitting between them. The CDR3 totals 14 residues. For the CDR3, the DNA is TGTGCCAGTAGGGAGACTAGGCTGAAAGAGACCCAGTACTTC. Translation gives CASRETRLKETQYF.

This clonotype came up many times. The J gene is TRBJ1-2, the V gene TRBV15; the D gene is possibly TRBD1 (5 bases). CDR1 and CDR2 from the germline V gene are LNHNV and YYDKDF (reference sequence). The V end was cut by 4 bases, the J end by 8 bases, with 14 bases between. The CDR3 contains 13 residues. The CDR3 loop reads CATSNRDLGGYTF. CDR3 coding DNA: TGTGCCACCAGCAACCGGGACCTAGGGGGCTACACCTTC.

This clonotype was seen a few times. A much more abundant neighbour one base away suggests this may be a read error. The chain recombines TRBV11-1 with TRBJ1-2; maybe TRBD1 (6 bases). In germline, CDR1 is SGHAT, CDR2 FQDESV (reference sequence). This CDR3 region has 17 residues. The CDR3 DNA sequence: TGTGCCGGCAGCTTAGGGGGGAGCTACGACTCAAACTATGGCTACACCTTC. Protein product: CAGSLGGSYDSNYGYTF.

This clonotype showed up many times. The V gene is TRBV10-2, the J gene TRBJ2-5; tentative D call: TRBD1 (5 bases). From germline, CDR1 is WSHSY and CDR2 SAAADI. This CDR3 is 15 amino acids long. The germline V and J ends were trimmed by 10 bases and 5 bases, with 23 bases remaining between them. In nucleotides, the CDR3 is TGCGCCACAAGCAGAAGGGGTGACATTAGGGAGACCCAGTACTTC. The encoded protein is CATSRRGDIRETQYF.

This clonotype was observed at least ten times. The chain recombines TRBV7-9 with TRBJ2-4, with 9 bases matching TRBD1. Germline V gives CDR1 SEHNR, CDR2 FQNEAQ (reference sequence). After removal of 5 bases from V and 7 bases from J, the junction contained 6 bases not matched to a gene. CDR3 length: 14 residues. The CDR3 DNA sequence: TGTGCCAGCAGCGTACAGGGGGCTAGGAACATTCAGTACTTC. Amino acids: CASSVQGARNIQYF.

This clonotype was seen ten or more times. The chain couples TRBV29-1 to TRBJ2-5; D may be TRBD2 (7 bases). CDR1 is SQVTM, CDR2 ANQGSEA, per germline. CDR3 length equals 13 residues. The V and J ends lost 4 bases and 5 bases respectively, with 14 bases between them. The CDR3 DNA sequence: TGCAGCGTTGTTAGGGGGGGAGTGGAGACCCAGTACTTC. This encodes CSVVRGGVETQYF.

This clonotype was observed at least ten times. V and J are TRBV20-1 and TRBJ2-4; perhaps TRBD1 as D (6 bases). Trimming stripped 0 bases from V and 6 bases from J, with 15 bases between. CDR1 is DFQATT and CDR2 is SNEGSKA in the germline V gene (reference sequence). This CDR3 is built from 15 residues. CDR3: CSARDRSAGANIQYF. The CDR3 nucleotides are TGCAGTGCTAGAGATAGGTCAGCAGGGGCAAACATTCAGTACTTC.

The CDR3 bases are TGTGCCAGCAGTTTAGGACTAGCGGGAGGTAGGGGGACCTCCTACGAGCAGTACTTC. Translated: CASSLGLAGGRGTSYEQYF. This rearrangement joins TRBV12-3 or TRBV12-4 to TRBJ2-7, with 13 bases lining up with TRBD2. The CDR3 runs to 19 residues. Trimming took 1 base from V and 0 from J; bases not matched to a gene: 9.

Ten or more counts support this clonotype. J is TRBJ2-5 and V is TRBV24-1; maybe TRBD2 (6 bases). The V and J ends lost 8 bases and 1 base respectively, with 25 bases between them. CDR1 is KGHDR, CDR2 SFDVKD, per germline. This CDR3 has 18 residues. The CDR3 bases are TGTGCCACCACTACACGGTATTCAAACCGGGACTTCCAAGAGACCCAGTACTTC. Translation gives CATTTRYSNRDFQETQYF.

This clonotype was observed many times. This rearrangement joins TRBV20-1 to TRBJ2-4, with 8 positions matching TRBD1. The CDR3 covers 13 residues. V shed 5 bases, J shed 7 bases, and the junction held 7 bases outside the gene matches. Looked up from germline, CDR1 is DFQATT and CDR2 is SNEGSKA (reference sequence). CDR3 sequence reads: CSARKDRANIQYF. CDR3 coding DNA: TGCAGTGCTCGCAAGGACAGGGCCAACATTCAGTACTTC.

At least ten counts were recorded for this clonotype. The chain uses TRBV18 and TRBJ1-6; D might be TRBD1 (6 bases). Trimming removed 1 base from V and 0 bases from J, with 13 bases in between. The CDR3 has 18 residues. Per germline, CDR1 KGHSH and CDR2 LQKENI. CDR3 DNA sequence: TGTGCCAGCTCACCACTCAACAGGGCTAGCTCCTATAATTCACCCCTCCACTTT. Amino acid sequence: CASSPLNRASSYNSPLHF. The full variable domain, rest sourced from reference TRBV18 and TRBJ1-6, is NAGVMQNPRHLVRRRGQEARLRCSPMKGHSHVYWYRQLPEEGLKFMVYLQKENIIDESGMPKERFSAEFPKEGPSILRIQQVVRGDSAAYFCASSPLNRASSYNSPLHFGNGTRLTVT.

This clonotype came up many times. This chain joins TRBV27 and TRBJ1-2; 7 nucleotides agree with TRBD1. CDR1 and CDR2 from the germline V gene are MNHEY and SMNVEV (reference sequence). There are 15 residues in the CDR3. V was pared by 3 bases and J by 4 bases, with 8 bases of the junction left unmatched. The CDR3 nucleotides are TGTGCCAGCAGTTTTTCGGGGGACAGAATCTATGGCTACACCTTC. Amino acids: CASSFSGDRIYGYTF.

Many counts were recorded for this clonotype. The chain employs TRBV11-2 and TRBJ1-2; D not certain. Trimming took off 0 bases at V and 7 bases at J, with 9 bases between the two ends. Germline CDR1 SGHAT, CDR2 FQNNGV. This CDR3 comprises 13 residues. CDR3 region: CASSLDPGFGYTF. In nucleotides, the CDR3 is TGTGCCAGCAGCTTAGACCCGGGGTTTGGCTACACCTTC.

This clonotype was counted at least ten times. J is TRBJ2-7 and V is TRBV11-2; D is undetermined. This CDR3 region has 14 residues. Germline loops: CDR1 SGHAT, CDR2 FQNNGV. V lost 4 bases and J lost 0, with 10 bases in between. The DNA of the CDR3 is TGTGCCAGCAGCTCCCAGTTTAGCTCCTACGAGCAGTACTTC. Translation: CASSSQFSSYEQYF.

This clonotype was recorded at least ten times. The J gene is TRBJ2-7, the V gene TRBV11-2; 7 bases line up with TRBD1. Germline loops: CDR1 SGHAT, CDR2 FQNNGV. The CDR3 loop spans 15 amino acids. The junction had 9 bases not matched to a gene; V was cut back by 4 bases and J by 3 bases. The CDR3 sequence is CASSWERNRGYEQYF. CDR3 nucleotides: TGTGCCAGCAGCTGGGAACGGAACAGGGGCTACGAGCAGTACTTC. Looking up the rest from reference TRBV11-2 and TRBJ2-7 gives the full variable domain: EAGVAQSPRYKIIEKRQSVAFWCNPISGHATLYWYQQILGQGPKLLIQFQNNGVVDDSQLPKDRFSAERLKGVDSTLKIQPAKLEDSAVYLCASSWERNRGYEQYFGPGTRLTVT.